This TCR beta chain is drawn from a study of blood T cell repertoires in COVID-19. Whole-study context: PBMCs, B-cell-depleted T cells, or T cells provided the cDNA or gDNA that made up the material.

Cohort placement rested on clinical history that participants reported themselves. V was clipped by 4 bases and J by 3 bases; unmatched bases: 10. Germline V gene data show CDR1 as SGDLS and CDR2 as YYNGEE. The CDR3 consists of 15 residues. The method was immunoSEQ multiplex PCR; TCRdb's version includes in-frame clones alone and lacks a portion of them. The repertoire consists of roughly 250,000 clones, with around 90% occurring once and the leading ten covering 2.5% to 3%. The receptor's source is a woman aged 30 to 39 with acute COVID-19. Sequenced: PBMCs or T cells enriched from blood (not recorded which). The chain has TRBV9 and TRBJ2-7; the match to TRBD1 covers 7 bases. CDR3 amino acids: CASSSSGTAFYEQYF. CDR3 nucleotide sequence: TGTGCCAGCAGCTCTTCCGGGACAGCCTTCTACGAGCAGTACTTC.